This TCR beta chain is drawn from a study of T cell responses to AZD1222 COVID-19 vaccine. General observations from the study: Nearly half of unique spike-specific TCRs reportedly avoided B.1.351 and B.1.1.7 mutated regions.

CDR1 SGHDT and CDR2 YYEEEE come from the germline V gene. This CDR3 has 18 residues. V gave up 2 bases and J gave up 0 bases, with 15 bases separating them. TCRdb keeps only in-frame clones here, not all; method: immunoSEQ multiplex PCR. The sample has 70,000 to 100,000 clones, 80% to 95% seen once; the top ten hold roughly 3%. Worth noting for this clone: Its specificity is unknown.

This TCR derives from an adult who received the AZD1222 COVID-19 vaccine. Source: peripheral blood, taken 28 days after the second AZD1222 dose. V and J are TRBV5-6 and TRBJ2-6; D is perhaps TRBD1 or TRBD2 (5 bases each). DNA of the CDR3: TGTGCCAGCAGCTTATCGGGGACGGCCTACTCTGGGGCCAACGTCCTGACTTTC. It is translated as CASSLSGTAYSGANVLTF.